One TCR beta chain is described in this entry. Its cognate antigen is unknown. With 4 bases clipped from V and 1 base from J, the junction kept 3 bases outside the gene matches. From germline, CDR1 is SGHRS and CDR2 YFSETQ. This CDR3 comprises 14 residues. Sequencing was performed with immunoSEQ multiplex PCR; in TCRdb, only in-frame clones are kept and a portion is missing. The top ten hold 10% to 11% of the sample, which has around 73,000 clones, about 90% seen once. The data stem from a study of OX40 agonist ivuxolimab in advanced cancers. Notes on the study in general: Researchers did not establish what antigens the expanded peripheral T cells target. Dose levels from 0.1 to 3.0 mg/kg saw CD4+ and CD8+ blood T cells expand clonally by week 6.

The TCR sequence derives from an adult with an advanced solid tumor such as melanoma, head and neck, liver or kidney cancer. The sample consisted of CD4+ or CD8+ T cells sorted from blood, taken in a trial of the OX40 agonist ivuxolimab. This chain connects TRBV5-1 to TRBJ1-1, with 8 bases identical to TRBD1. As DNA, the CDR3 is TGCGCCAGCAGCGCAGGGGGCTGGAACACTGAAGCTTTCTTT. Its translation is CASSAGGWNTEAFF. Drawing the rest from reference TRBV5-1 and TRBJ1-1, the complete variable domain is KAGVTQTPRYLIKTRGQQVTLSCSPISGHRSVSWYQQTPGQGLQFLFEYFSETQRNKGNFPGRFSGRQFSNSRSEMNVSTLELGDSALYLCASSAGGWNTEAFFGQGTRLTVV.